This section outlines one T cell receptor beta chain sequence together with its context. Its antigen has not been determined. Per-base qualities were not stored, and no clone one base away is much larger. The same CDR3 can be traced to other DNA sequences in this sample. The V end loses 5 bases and the J end loses 4 bases, and a stretch of 6 bases separates them. The CDR3 runs 12 residues from the cysteine to the phenylalanine. Only CDR3 DNA is held: 36 bases, read in frame from base 1. CDR1 and CDR2, per the germline V gene, are MDHEN and SYDVKM. The donors were healthy, HIV-negative adults who had no recently reported acute infections or vaccinations. Every donor was a Caucasian adult residing in Nashville, Tennessee, USA. CD4+ T cells were enriched by magnetic negative selection; naive cells were then positively selected on CD45RA, and the negative fraction formed the memory subset. After blood collection by leukapheresis, PBMCs were isolated using Ficoll-Histopaque density gradient centrifugation and then cryopreserved in the vapor phase of liquid nitrogen. Analytical flow cytometry was used to check the purity and quantity of each magnetically sorted T cell population. Genomic DNA was isolated from each sorted fraction and quantified by UV absorbance on a Nanodrop 2000c.

This specimen comes from a study of shared clonotypes between healthy human individuals (dated by TCRdb to between 2020 and 2021). At the level of the whole study: A few men and two women, aged 18 to 49 years, made up the cohort. Per donor, three plates each were used for CD4 naive and CD4 memory, two for CD8 naive, and one for CD8 memory. The study deeply sequenced blood TCR repertoires of about 5 healthy adults to estimate repertoire size and the extent of clonotype sharing between individuals. To increase sequencing depth and limit assay-specific biases, TCR repertoire library preparation and sequencing were carried out by different laboratories using diverse techniques. Leukapheresis yielded between about 0.94 and 8.9 billion PBMCs per donor.

Here is what the overall study found, with its caveats: Sampling was limited to blood, and TCR repertoires in tissue likely differ from TCR repertoires in blood. Compared with non-shared clonotypes, the clonotypes found in all four sorted-subset donors had higher generation probabilities. Because the study included a small number of donors, the genetic and exposure-history diversity represented was limited. Based on pairwise subsampling, the degree of clonotype sharing among donors was expected to be affected by sequencing depth. Incomplete sequencing was indicated by rarefaction of sorted-subset datasets, despite the large sequencing depth. Larger estimated clonotype richness was generally found for naive subsets than for memory subsets. Approximately 5% of naive CD4, roughly 3.5% of naive CD8, 2% to 2.5% of memory CD4, and more than 0.35% of memory CD8 clonotypes were shared across a few donors.

TCR CDR3 regions were amplified from genomic DNA by multiplex PCR using the deep immunoSEQ assay. Extracted genomic DNA from each cell subset was distributed evenly across all wells of several immunoSEQ 96-well plates, and each plate was treated as a replicate. Each replicate PCR for sorted subsets received around 200 ng genomic DNA, equal to about 30,000 T cell genomes. Purified libraries were measured with a Qubit 3.0 fluorometer, size-checked on a Bioanalyzer 2100, and measured again with the KAPA Library Quantification kit. Every immunoSEQ 96-well plate was sequenced on a separate single-read 150-cycle Illumina NextSeq 550 flow cell. In the source study's methods: Because the immunoSEQ output included only junctional sequences and no quality scores, the filtering could not be the same as the filtering used for full-length reads. Sequences were annotated with PyIR, a Python wrapper for IgBLAST v1.9, using IMGT germline references to assign V/J genes and CDR3. Reads were filtered out if the reads had weak V/J assignments (E-value above 1e-6), no CDR3, stop codons, out-of-frame junctions, or ambiguous translated residues. V3J clonotypes were defined as sequences sharing an identical inferred V gene, J gene, and CDR3 amino acid sequence. Percentage overlap between repertoires was computed as shared unique clonotypes divided by the size of the smaller repertoire. Three approaches were used to assess repertoire richness: RTK rarefaction, the Chao1 estimator, and Recon v2.1 estimates of unobserved clonotypes. OLGA was used to compute generation probabilities for all TCRbeta clonotypes that the gDNA method yielded from several donors. TCRdb took this table from immuneACCESS and kept in-frame rearrangements with V and J called. Such tables lack part of the clones; where checked against another copy, unresolved V genes explain under half of the gap, and the rest is unexplained. From that table come the V and J calls and clone size; the DNA was used to work out D and trimming. This sample holds fewer than 2.5 million clones; 93% were observed only once. The top ten clones comprise 0.36% of the sample.

The sequencing input was naive CD4+ T cells from PBMCs. The cell subset or site label, as the study defines it: CD45RA+ positively selected. The sequence links TRBV28 to TRBJ1-5; D gene: possibly TRBD1, on 5 matching bases. The receptor's source is a man aged 18 to 29 in good health. Some clones in this sample may be carry-over from other donors' samples. The DNA sequence is given as TGTGCCAGCAGTCGGGGGAATCAGCCCCAGCATTTT. This translates into CASSRGNQPQHF.